This T cell receptor beta chain was observed in a study of blood T cells in healthy people across ages. Study findings and constraints: Per million T cells, TCR beta diversity dropped about linearly as age rose.

Regarding this clonotype: Its specificity is not known.

Combining a sample-barcoded 5' primer with a J-beta primer mix, a second PCR ran for roughly 7 to 11 cycles. From the 5' RACE reads, TCRdb called clonotypes with MiXCR, one entry per CDR3 protein. In the table there are about 680,000 distinct CDR3 sequences, approximately 50% of which are singletons. Germline assignment: CDR1 DFQATT and CDR2 SNEGSKA (reference sequence). The CDR3 spans 13 residues. Unmatched junction bases numbered 2, after V lost 5 bases and J lost 5 bases. PBMCs numbering at least 6.5 million were isolated per sample. The chain joins TRBV20-1 to TRBJ2-5; 13 positions agree with TRBD2. The origin of this receptor is a woman aged 55-75 years in good health. The sample taken for sequencing was blood. CDR3 sequence reads: CSAPLAGGETQYF. Written as DNA, the CDR3 is TGCAGTGCTCCACTAGCGGGAGGGGAGACCCAGTACTTC.